Listed here are 29 T cell receptor beta chains from one sample, sequenced in a study of vaccination effects on CD4 cells after COVID-19. Their target antigens are unknown. Libraries were prepared by immunoSEQ multiplex PCR; TCRdb keeps only in-frame clonotypes and omits some of them. The sample carries about 40,000 clones, more than 65% recorded once. CD4+ T cell isolation took place after less than 13 days of culture. Participants were given two doses of BNT162b2 or mRNA-1273 vaccine. This sample comprised CD4+ T cells from PBMCs cultured without peptide, obtained after COVID-19 vaccination. All receptors derive from a human donor who received a COVID-19 vaccine.

The V gene is TRBV5-1, the J gene TRBJ1-4; D is unresolved. This CDR3 has 14 amino acids. Germline V gives CDR1 SGHRS, CDR2 YFSETQ. Trimming cost V 3 bases and J 4 bases, with 10 bases left between them. The CDR3 loop is CASSSGIFNEKLFF. The CDR3 DNA follows: TGCGCCAGCAGCTCCGGGATCTTTAATGAAAAACTGTTTTTT.

This clone was counted between two and nine times. V and J are TRBV30 and TRBJ1-2; no clear D gene. CDR3 size: 13 residues. Germline V lookup: CDR1 GTSNPN, CDR2 SVGIG (reference sequence). The V end lost 0 bases, the J end lost 4 bases, and 9 bases lay between the germline ends. CDR3 in amino acids: CAWSVRGTYGYTF. DNA for the CDR3: TGTGCCTGGAGTGTTCGGGGTACCTATGGCTACACCTTC. Full variable domain (rest looked up from reference TRBV30 and TRBJ1-2): SQTIHQWPATLVQPVGSPLSLECTVEGTSNPNLYWYRQAAGRGLQLLFYSVGIGQISSEVPQNLSASRPQDRQFILSSKKLLLSDSGFYLCAWSVRGTYGYTFGSGTRLTVV.

V is TRBV5-5 and J is TRBJ2-5, with TRBD1 identical over 8 bases. CDR1 is SGHKS, CDR2 YYEKEE, per germline (reference sequence). Germline trimming cut 3 bases from V and 3 bases from J; bases unmatched to any gene: 7. The CDR3 covers 15 residues. The CDR3 spells CASSWTGRGEETQYF. DNA for the CDR3: TGTGCCAGCAGCTGGACAGGGCGTGGAGAAGAGACCCAGTACTTC.

The chain links TRBV20-1 to TRBJ1-2; D remains ambiguous. The V gene's germline CDR1 is DFQATT and CDR2 SNEGSKA (reference sequence). Trimming shortened V by 3 bases and J by 0 bases, and 8 bases separated the two germline ends. The CDR3 has 13 residues. DNA of the CDR3: TGCAGTGCTAGTGGGAGCACTAACTATGGCTACACCTTC. Translated: CSASGSTNYGYTF.

V usage is TRBV27 and J usage is TRBJ2-3, with 12 bases fitting TRBD2. Germline V gene data show CDR1 as MNHEY and CDR2 as SMNVEV (reference sequence). The CDR3 extends over 17 amino acids. V was pared by 3 bases and J by 6 bases, with 10 bases of the junction left unmatched. The CDR3 reads CASSLRLAGVSVDTQYF. CDR3 nucleotides: TGTGCCAGCAGTTTGCGACTAGCGGGAGTTAGCGTTGATACGCAGTATTTT.

This clone showed up just a few times. The chain links TRBV7-8 to TRBJ2-5, with D perhaps being TRBD1 or TRBD2 (5 bases each). This CDR3 is 16 amino acids long. Germline CDR1 is SGHVS and CDR2 is FQNEAQ. V lost 5 bases to trimming and J lost 1 base, with 17 bases between them. CDR3 region: CASSPQSGRVQETQYF. The CDR3 DNA follows: TGTGCCAGCAGCCCACAGAGCGGCAGGGTCCAAGAGACCCAGTACTTC.

Only a few counts were recorded for this clone. This chain joins TRBV6-5 and TRBJ2-2; D perhaps matches TRBD2 (5 bases). The CDR3 sequence is 14 residues long. CDR1 and CDR2 from the germline V gene are MNHEY and SVGAGI. V was cut by 7 bases and J by 3 bases, with 12 bases left in between. DNA for the CDR3: TGTGCCAGCACCGAGCGGTATTACACCGGGGAGCTGTTTTTT. It specifies CASTERYYTGELFF.

J is TRBJ2-2 and V is TRBV28; D is undetermined. CDR3 length: 13 amino acids. V was pared by 7 bases and J by 1 base, with 7 bases between. CDR1 is MDHEN, CDR2 SYDVKM, per germline. CDR3 DNA: TGTGCCAGCATCGATCGGAACACCGGGGAGCTGTTTTTT. Amino acid sequence: CASIDRNTGELFF.

V usage is TRBV7-9 and J usage is TRBJ2-7, with 12 bases identical to TRBD2. The J segment lost 3 bases and the V segment lost 4 bases, leaving 10 bases of the junction unmatched. Germline V lookup: CDR1 SEHNR, CDR2 FQNEAQ (reference sequence). CDR3 size: 17 residues. CDR3 sequence (DNA): TGTGCCAGCAGCTCGATTCTAGCGGGAGGGCCGTACTACGAGCAGTACTTC. Translation: CASSSILAGGPYYEQYF.

This sequence joins TRBV14 and TRBJ2-1, with D tentatively TRBD1 or TRBD2 (5 bases each). Per germline, CDR1 SGHDN and CDR2 FVKESK. The CDR3 contains 16 residues. V shed 0 bases and J shed 9 bases, with 18 bases lying between them. The CDR3 protein is CASSQDKGRPYGEQFF. The CDR3 region has the DNA TGTGCCAGCAGCCAAGATAAGGGACGACCGTACGGTGAGCAGTTCTTC. Supplemented by reference TRBV14 and TRBJ2-1, the full variable domain reads EAGVTQFPSHSVIEKGQTVTLRCDPISGHDNLYWYRRVMGKEIKFLLHFVKESKQDESGMPNNRFLAERTGGTYSTLKVQPAELEDSGVYFCASSQDKGRPYGEQFFGPGTRLTVL.

The chain carries TRBV11-2 and TRBJ1-1, with D perhaps TRBD1 (5 bases). In germline, CDR1 is SGHAT, CDR2 FQNNGV. V was trimmed by 5 bases and J by 1 base, leaving 23 bases between them. The CDR3 consists of 18 residues. In DNA, the CDR3 is TGTGCCAGCAGCCCCCCAGCGTTCGGGACCCCTAGGAACACTGAAGCTTTCTTT. Residues: CASSPPAFGTPRNTEAFF.

This clone was seen a handful of times. The gene calls are TRBV18 and TRBJ1-5; D perhaps matches TRBD1 (5 bases). The V end lost 2 bases, the J end lost 7 bases, and 15 bases lay between the germline ends. The CDR3 spans 15 residues. Looked up from germline, CDR1 is KGHSH and CDR2 is LQKENI. In DNA form, the CDR3 reads TGTGCCAGCTCACCATTGGGGCAGACGGGGCAGCCCCAGCATTTT. Amino acid sequence: CASSPLGQTGQPQHF.

The rearrangement uses TRBV12-5 and TRBJ2-5; D is unclear. This CDR3 has 12 amino acids. Germline lookup yields CDR1 LGHNT and CDR2 FRNRAP. V lost 1 base and J 7 bases, leaving 7 bases between the germline ends. CDR3 loop: CASGLGRGTQYF. The CDR3 region has the DNA TGTGCTAGTGGTTTGGGAAGAGGGACCCAGTACTTC.

The chain links TRBV15 to TRBJ1-1; the match to TRBD1 covers 7 bases. The V gene's germline CDR1 is LNHNV and CDR2 YYDKDF (reference sequence). The CDR3 is made up of 16 amino acids. The V gene end was trimmed by 0 bases and the J gene end by 10 bases; junction bases not matched to a gene: 14. The CDR3 protein is CATSRELAGTENRAFF. In nucleotides, the CDR3 is TGTGCCACCAGCAGAGAATTAGCCGGGACAGAGAACAGAGCTTTCTTT. Based on the CDR3 plus reference TRBV15 and TRBJ1-1, the full variable domain is DAMVIQNPRYQVTQFGKPVTLSCSQTLNHNVMYWYQQKSSQAPKLLFHYYDKDFNNEADTPDNFQSRRPNTSFCFLDIRSPGLGDTAMYLCATSRELAGTENRAFFGQGTRLTVV.

V and J are TRBV19 and TRBJ2-1, with no clear D. The V gene's germline CDR1 is LNHDA and CDR2 SQIVND (reference sequence). Trimming took 6 bases from V and 10 from J, leaving 22 bases between them. The CDR3 runs 15 residues. The CDR3 DNA follows: TGTGCCAGTAGCCAAACACACGGGCCGGGCGGAGAGCAGTTCTTC. Translating it yields CASSQTHGPGGEQFF.

This chain uses TRBV5-6 with TRBJ1-5; the match to TRBD1 covers 9 bases. CDR3 length equals 17 residues. V shed 3 bases and J 1 base; nucleotides not matched to a gene: 8. Germline V CDR1 and CDR2: SGHDT, YYEEEE. The CDR3 nucleotides read TGTGCCAGCAGCTCGACCCACGACAGGGGGAGCAATCAGCCCCAGCATTTT. Residues: CASSSTHDRGSNQPQHF.

This clone was seen a handful of times. This chain links TRBV12-5 with TRBJ1-5, with TRBD1 as a possible D gene (6 bases). CDR1 LGHNT and CDR2 FRNRAP come from the germline V gene. Trimming took 4 bases from V and 5 from J, leaving 12 bases between them. This CDR3 has 14 residues. For the CDR3, the DNA is TGTGCTAGTGGTTCAGGACAGACCGATCAGCCCCAGCATTTT. It codes for CASGSGQTDQPQHF. The full variable domain, rest sourced from reference TRBV12-5 and TRBJ1-5, is DARVTQTPRHKVTEMGQEVTMRCQPILGHNTVFWYRQTMMQGLELLAYFRNRAPLDDSGMPKDRFSAEMPDATLATLKIQPSEPRDSAVYFCASGSGQTDQPQHFGDGTRLSIL.

The chain carries TRBV24-1 and TRBJ2-1; 8 nucleotides line up with TRBD1. The CDR3 covers 13 residues. Germline V gene sequence: CDR1 KGHDR, CDR2 SFDVKD. V lost 10 bases and J lost 4; bases outside the gene matches: 5. CDR3 sequence: CATRRDRYNEQFF. The CDR3 DNA reads as TGTGCCACTCGCCGGGACAGGTACAATGAGCAGTTCTTC.

The gene calls are TRBV18 and TRBJ2-7; tentatively, D is TRBD1 or TRBD2 (6 bases each). The CDR3 has 12 amino acids. Germline values: CDR1 KGHSH, CDR2 LQKENI. The V end was cut by 8 bases, the J end by 3 bases, with 11 bases between. The chain's CDR3 is CASTGAYYEQYF. CDR3 DNA: TGTGCCAGCACGGGGGCCTACTACGAGCAGTACTTC.

This chain connects TRBV5-1 to TRBJ2-7; TRBD2 is a possible D gene (6 bases). This CDR3 spans 15 amino acids. V lost 0 bases, J lost 2 bases, and 12 bases lay in between. In germline, CDR1 is SGHRS, CDR2 YFSETQ. The chain's CDR3 is CASSLGGTDAYEQYF. In nucleotides, the CDR3 is TGCGCCAGCAGCTTGGGTGGGACTGATGCCTACGAGCAGTACTTC.

J is TRBJ1-6 and V is TRBV6-5; D is uncertain. The CDR3 length is 14 residues. The germline CDR1 and CDR2 sequences are MNHEY and SVGAGI. V lost 1 base and J 8 bases, leaving 9 bases between the germline ends. Written as DNA, the CDR3 is TGTGCCAGCAGTTACTTTACACCCGATTCACCCCTCCACTTT. Protein: CASSYFTPDSPLHF.

Regarding this clone: The junction does not match germline at one end; this may be a read error. The gene calls are TRBV3-1 (or the pseudogene TRBV3-2) and TRBJ2-5, with D uncertain. This CDR3 is 15 amino acids long. CDR1 is LGHDT, CDR2 YNNKEL, per germline (reference sequence). DNA of the CDR3: TGTGCCAGCAGCCCCTTAAGTTTAGGTCGAGAGGCCCAGTACTTC. As protein: CASSPLSLGREAQYF.

This chain uses TRBV29-1 with TRBJ2-5; the D gene could be TRBD1 or TRBD2 (5 bases each). The CDR3 is 12 amino acids. Per the germline V gene, CDR1 is SQVTM and CDR2 is ANQGSEA. Trimming cost V 4 bases and J 4 bases, with 10 bases left between them. CDR3 amino acids: CSVVGVGETQYF. CDR3 bases: TGCAGCGTTGTGGGGGTGGGAGAGACCCAGTACTTC.

This clone was seen a handful of times. The CDR3 nucleotides read TGTGCCAGCAGCCAGCAGACAGGGGGAAATTCACCCCTCCACTTT. It encodes CASSQQTGGNSPLHF. The genes are TRBV7-9 and TRBJ1-6; 9 nucleotides line up with TRBD1. The CDR3 extends over 15 amino acids. V lost 5 bases and J lost 7; bases outside the gene matches: 6. Germline CDR1 is SEHNR and CDR2 is FQNEAQ (reference sequence).

CDR3 region: CASRTSGGSNEQFF. The DNA of the CDR3 is TGTGCCAGCAGAACTAGCGGGGGTAGTAATGAGCAGTTCTTC. The chain links TRBV6-5 to TRBJ2-1, with 11 bases that match TRBD2. This CDR3 has 14 amino acids. The J segment lost 7 bases and the V segment lost 6 bases, leaving 5 bases of the junction unmatched. Germline lookup yields CDR1 MNHEY and CDR2 SVGAGI.

The chain uses TRBV29-1 and TRBJ1-1, with TRBD1 as a possible D gene (6 bases). Germline CDR1 is SQVTM and CDR2 is ANQGSEA. This CDR3 comprises 14 residues. Trimming stripped 6 bases from V and 1 base from J, with 15 bases between. CDR3 loop: CSVHGQRWNTEAFF. CDR3 sequence (DNA): TGCAGCGTCCATGGACAGCGGTGGAACACTGAAGCTTTCTTT.

The V and J genes are TRBV6-5 and TRBJ1-1, with D unclear. The CDR3 runs to 15 residues. CDR1 is MNHEY, CDR2 SVGAGI, per germline. The V end lost 5 bases, the J end lost 1 base, and 14 bases lay between the germline ends. The CDR3: CASSSAPTGNTEAFF. The DNA for the CDR3 is TGTGCCAGCAGTAGCGCACCAACGGGGAACACTGAAGCTTTCTTT.

The chain links TRBV6-4 to TRBJ1-5; tentative D call: TRBD1 (5 bases). This CDR3 comprises 17 residues. The V gene lost 6 bases and the J gene lost 0 bases, with 18 bases spanning the gap. CDR1 and CDR2 (germline): MRHNA, SNTAGT. This CDR3 reads CASSPQGGGNSNQPQHF. DNA of the CDR3: TGTGCCAGCAGCCCTCAGGGCGGGGGAAATAGCAATCAGCCCCAGCATTTT.

This clone was seen just once. CDR3 residues: CASSEGQGRDYGYTF. The CDR3 bases are TGTGCCAGCAGTGAAGGTCAGGGTAGGGACTATGGCTACACCTTC. J is TRBJ1-2 and V is TRBV2; a weak D match, TRBD1 (5 bases). This CDR3 is 15 amino acids long. In germline, CDR1 is SNHLY, CDR2 FYNNEI. Trimming stripped 1 base from V and 3 bases from J, with 12 bases between.